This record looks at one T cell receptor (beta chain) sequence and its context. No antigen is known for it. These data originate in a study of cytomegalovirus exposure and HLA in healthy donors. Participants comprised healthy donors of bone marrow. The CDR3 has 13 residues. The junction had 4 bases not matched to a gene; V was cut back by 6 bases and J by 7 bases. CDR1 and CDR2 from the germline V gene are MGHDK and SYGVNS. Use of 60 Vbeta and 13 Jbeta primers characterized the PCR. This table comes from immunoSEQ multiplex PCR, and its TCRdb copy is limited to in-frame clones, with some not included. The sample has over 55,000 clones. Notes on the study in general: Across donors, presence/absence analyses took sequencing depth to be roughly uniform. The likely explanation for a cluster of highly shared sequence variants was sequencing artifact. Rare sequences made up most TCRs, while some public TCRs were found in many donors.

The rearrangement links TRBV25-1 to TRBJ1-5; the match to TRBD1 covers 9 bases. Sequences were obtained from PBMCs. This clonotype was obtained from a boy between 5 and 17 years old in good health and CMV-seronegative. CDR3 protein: CASSGTGRQPQHF. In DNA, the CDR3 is TGTGCCAGCAGCGGGACAGGGAGGCAGCCCCAGCATTTT. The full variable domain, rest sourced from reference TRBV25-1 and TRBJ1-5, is EADIYQTPRYLVIGTGKKITLECSQTMGHDKMYWYQQDPGMELHLIHYSYGVNSTEKGDLSSESTVSRIRTEHFPLTLESARPSHTSQYLCASSGTGRQPQHFGDGTRLSIL.